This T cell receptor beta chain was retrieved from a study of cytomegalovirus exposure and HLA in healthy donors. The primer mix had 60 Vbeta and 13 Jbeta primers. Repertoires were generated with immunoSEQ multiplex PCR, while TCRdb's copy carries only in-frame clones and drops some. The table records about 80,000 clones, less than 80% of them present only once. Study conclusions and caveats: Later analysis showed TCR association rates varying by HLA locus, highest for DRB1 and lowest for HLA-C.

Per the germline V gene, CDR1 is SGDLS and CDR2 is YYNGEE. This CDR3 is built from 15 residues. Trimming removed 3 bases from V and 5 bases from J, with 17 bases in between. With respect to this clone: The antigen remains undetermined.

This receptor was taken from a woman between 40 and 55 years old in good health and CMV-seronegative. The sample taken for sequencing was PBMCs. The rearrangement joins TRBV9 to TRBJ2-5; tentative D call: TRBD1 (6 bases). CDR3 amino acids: CASSGNSGATETQYF. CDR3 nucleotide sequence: TGTGCCAGCAGCGGTAACTCAGGGGCGACGGAGACCCAGTACTTC.